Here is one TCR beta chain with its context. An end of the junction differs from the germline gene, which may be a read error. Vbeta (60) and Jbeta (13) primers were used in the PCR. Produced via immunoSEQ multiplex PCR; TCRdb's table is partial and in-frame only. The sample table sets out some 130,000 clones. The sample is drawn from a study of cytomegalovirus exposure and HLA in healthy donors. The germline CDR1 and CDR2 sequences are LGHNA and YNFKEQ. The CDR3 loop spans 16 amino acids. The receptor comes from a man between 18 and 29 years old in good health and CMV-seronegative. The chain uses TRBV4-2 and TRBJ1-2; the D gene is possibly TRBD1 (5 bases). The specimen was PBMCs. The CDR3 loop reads CASSQDGQGGSYGCTF. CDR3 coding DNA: TGTGCCAGCAGCCAAGATGGGCAGGGTGGCAGCTATGGCTGCACCTTC.